Below are 31 T cell receptor beta chains sequenced from a single sample in a study of metastatic and nonmetastatic thyroid tumors. TCRdb reanalyzed the PCR reads with MiXCR. The data contain some 27,000 clones, approximately 22% of them singletons. All patients were untreated before thyroid surgery. Sequenced sample: blood. These receptors came from a male donor with papillary thyroid cancer or a benign thyroid nodule (not recorded which). Some clones in this sample may be carry-over from other donors' samples.

This clone was recorded at least ten times. The rearrangement links TRBV28 to TRBJ2-7; D perhaps matches TRBD1 (5 bases). CDR1 is MDHEN, CDR2 SYDVKM, per germline. Deletions cut 3 bases from V and 4 bases from J, with 10 bases between. CDR3 length equals 13 residues. The CDR3 loop is CASSFLRGYEQYF. Written as DNA, the CDR3 is TGTGCCAGCAGTTTCCTAAGGGGTTACGAGCAGTACTTC.

This clone came up many times. V is TRBV29-1 and J is TRBJ2-1; the D gene is possibly TRBD1 (6 bases). The length of the CDR3 is 14 residues. The germline V gene encodes CDR1 SQVTM and CDR2 ANQGSEA. CDR3 protein: CSSEGESSYNEQFF. The CDR3, as DNA: TGCAGTTCCGAGGGGGAGAGCTCCTACAATGAGCAGTTCTTC.

CDR3 amino acids: CASSLDGARNSPLHF. The CDR3 DNA follows: TGCGCCAGCAGCTTGGATGGGGCCAGGAATTCACCCCTCCACTTT. This chain uses TRBV5-1 with TRBJ1-6; possible D gene TRBD1, 5 bases. The CDR3 spans 15 residues. Trimming shortened V by 0 bases and J by 7 bases, and 11 bases separated the two germline ends. Germline assignment: CDR1 SGHRS and CDR2 YFSETQ.

This clone was seen only once. V is TRBV5-1 and J is TRBJ1-1; the D gene is possibly TRBD1 (5 bases). The CDR3 extends over 13 amino acids. Germline CDR1 and CDR2: SGHRS and YFSETQ. V was shortened by 7 bases and J by 0 bases, with 10 bases between the two germline ends. The DNA of the CDR3 is TGCGCCAGCCTGTCACAGGTGAACACTGAAGCTTTCTTT. It yields the protein CASLSQVNTEAFF.

This clone occurred many times. The chain employs TRBV25-1 and TRBJ1-4; 7 nucleotides match TRBD1. The CDR3 consists of 17 residues. Germline V gene sequence: CDR1 MGHDK, CDR2 SYGVNS. Unmatched junction bases numbered 15, after V lost 3 bases and J lost 8 bases. The CDR3 coding sequence is TGTGCCAGCAGTGACTGGGGAACCGGGACAGTCCAAGAAAAACTGTTTTTT. Its protein product is CASSDWGTGTVQEKLFF. Combining the CDR3 with reference TRBV25-1 and TRBJ1-4 gives the whole variable domain EADIYQTPRYLVIGTGKKITLECSQTMGHDKMYWYQQDPGMELHLIHYSYGVNSTEKGDLSSESTVSRIRTEHFPLTLESARPSHTSQYLCASSDWGTGTVQEKLFFGSGTQLSVL.

Ten or more counts support this clone. The chain employs TRBV28 and TRBJ1-6; 9 nucleotides match TRBD1. With 6 bases clipped from V and 8 bases from J, the junction kept 8 bases outside the gene matches. This CDR3 contains 15 residues. Looked up from germline, CDR1 is MDHEN and CDR2 is SYDVKM. CDR3 in DNA: TGTGCCAGCAGCCGTCGACAGGGGGTATATTCACCCCTCCACTTT. As protein: CASSRRQGVYSPLHF.

This clone came up many times. The J gene is TRBJ2-3, the V gene TRBV27, with D hard to call. Germline values: CDR1 MNHEY, CDR2 SMNVEV (reference sequence). Trimming removed 5 bases from V and 4 bases from J, with 13 bases in between. There are 14 residues in the CDR3. The CDR3 is CASSRLGISDTQYF. The CDR3 DNA reads as TGTGCCAGCAGTAGGCTTGGGATTTCAGATACGCAGTATTTT.

At least ten counts were recorded for this clone. The CDR3 spells CASSLGGGSEQYF. CDR3 coding DNA: TGTGCCAGCAGCTTAGGAGGGGGCTCCGAGCAGTACTTC. The chain uses TRBV11-2 and TRBJ2-7; TRBD1 aligns across 7 bases. Germline-derived CDR1 and CDR2 are SGHAT and FQNNGV. This CDR3 spans 13 amino acids. V was pared by 1 base and J by 6 bases, with 3 bases of the junction left unmatched.

This sequence joins TRBV5-4 and TRBJ2-5, with 12 bases fitting TRBD2. Looked up from germline, CDR1 is SGHNT and CDR2 is YYREEE (reference sequence). The V and J ends lost 4 bases and 1 base, in that order; junction bases with no gene match: 5. The CDR3 is 16 amino acids. The CDR3 DNA is TGTGCCAGCAGCCCGGGGACTAGCGGGCCCCAAGAGACCCAGTACTTC. It yields the protein CASSPGTSGPQETQYF.

Concerning this clone itself: At one of its ends the junction is not consistent with the germline gene, which may arise from a read error. The chain employs TRBV30 and TRBJ2-3, with D tentatively TRBD1 (5 bases). The CDR3 runs 13 residues. Germline V gene sequence: CDR1 GTSNPN, CDR2 SVGIG (reference sequence). CDR3 sequence: CSRNEDNTDTQYF. The CDR3 DNA sequence: TGTTCCCGGAATGAGGACAACACAGACACGCAGTATTTT.

The gene calls are TRBV6-1 and TRBJ1-3, with a tentative D call TRBD1 (6 bases). Germline CDR1 and CDR2: MNHNS and SASEGT. This CDR3 has 15 residues. Trimming pared 6 bases from V and 4 bases from J, leaving 16 bases between. The CDR3 region is CASRKQGGLGNTIYF. The CDR3 DNA sequence: TGTGCCAGCAGAAAACAGGGAGGGCTGGGAAACACCATATATTTT.

In its sample, this clone was seen many times. The chain uses TRBV12-3 or TRBV12-4 and TRBJ2-2; 7 nucleotides line up with TRBD1. V trimming: 4 bases; J trimming: 6 bases; junction bases outside the gene matches: 14. This CDR3 has 17 amino acids. CDR3 bases: TGTGCCAGCAGTTCCGACAGGGAAGGAAAAAACGCCGGGGAGCTGTTTTTT. This sequence encodes CASSSDREGKNAGELFF.

This clone was seen at least ten times. J is TRBJ1-5 and V is TRBV6-1; D is possibly TRBD1 (6 bases). The CDR3 extends over 13 amino acids. Germline CDR1 MNHNS, CDR2 SASEGT. V dropped 5 bases and J dropped 5 bases, with 10 bases sitting between them. The CDR3 region is CASSPGVDQPQHF. The CDR3 bases are TGTGCCAGCAGTCCAGGGGTCGATCAGCCCCAGCATTTT.

The genes are TRBV4-1 and TRBJ2-2; D gene unclear. Germline values: CDR1 MGHRA, CDR2 YSYEKL. This CDR3 region has 15 residues. Trimming stripped 4 bases from V and 0 bases from J, with 9 bases between. The CDR3 sequence: CASSLGPSNTGELFF. For the CDR3, the DNA is TGCGCCAGCAGCCTCGGGCCATCGAACACCGGGGAGCTGTTTTTT.

This clone was observed many times. This chain joins TRBV11-3 and TRBJ2-2; D remains ambiguous. CDR1 SGHNT and CDR2 YENEEA come from the germline V gene. Trimming pared 0 bases from V and 7 bases from J, leaving 3 bases between. The CDR3 length is 12 residues. CDR3 DNA: TGTGCCAGCAGCTTAGAAGGCGGGGAGCTGTTTTTT. It specifies CASSLEGGELFF.

The sample holds many counts of this clone. The rearrangement joins TRBV30 to TRBJ1-2; the D is unclear. The V and J ends lost 4 bases and 0 bases respectively, with 6 bases between them. The CDR3 covers 12 residues. Germline V gene data show CDR1 as GTSNPN and CDR2 as SVGIG (reference sequence). CDR3 residues: CAWISANYGYTF. The CDR3 DNA follows: TGTGCCTGGATATCTGCTAACTATGGCTACACCTTC. The whole variable domain, remainder taken from reference TRBV30 and TRBJ1-2, is SQTIHQWPATLVQPVGSPLSLECTVEGTSNPNLYWYRQAAGRGLQLLFYSVGIGQISSEVPQNLSASRPQDRQFILSSKKLLLSDSGFYLCAWISANYGYTFGSGTRLTVV.

This clone has just a few counts. Being one base from a much bigger clone, this may be a read error. J is TRBJ2-4 and V is TRBV2; D gene uncertain. Trimming took 2 bases from V and 6 from J, leaving 8 bases between them. This CDR3 has 13 residues. The V gene's germline CDR1 is SNHLY and CDR2 FYNNEI. The CDR3 DNA sequence: TGTGCCAGCAGTGAATGGTGCTCAAACATTCAGTACTTC. Translating it yields CASSEWCSNIQYF.

The V call is TRBV20-1, the J call TRBJ2-1; D could derive from TRBD1 or TRBD2 (5 bases each). Trimming cost V 3 bases and J 4 bases, with 16 bases left between them. Per the germline V gene, CDR1 is DFQATT and CDR2 is SNEGSKA (reference sequence). The CDR3 loop spans 15 amino acids. The CDR3: CSASRGPTAYNEQFF. The CDR3 DNA sequence: TGCAGTGCTAGTCGGGGCCCGACCGCTTACAATGAGCAGTTCTTC.

About this clone: Germline and junction disagree at one end, which may indicate a read error. This chain uses TRBV19 with TRBJ2-7; 7 bases are a match to TRBD1. The germline gives CDR1 LNHDA, CDR2 SQIVND (reference sequence). This CDR3 contains 14 residues. Here the CDR3 DNA reads TGTGCCATTAGTTTACCGCGACAGGGCACCGAGCAGTACTTC. This gives the protein CAISLPRQGTEQYF.

There are many counts of this clone. This chain connects TRBV6-2 or TRBV6-3 to TRBJ2-3; 8 positions agree with TRBD2. This CDR3 contains 16 residues. Unmatched junction bases numbered 7, after V lost 2 bases and J lost 3 bases. The germline V gene encodes CDR1 MNHEY and CDR2 SVGEGT. The chain's CDR3 is CASSYTPGRGTDTQYF. CDR3 sequence (DNA): TGTGCCAGCAGTTACACCCCCGGGAGGGGAACAGATACGCAGTATTTT.

This clone was observed many times. The chain uses TRBV27 and TRBJ2-7, with 9 nucleotides matching TRBD1. The germline CDR1 and CDR2 sequences are MNHEY and SMNVEV (reference sequence). The CDR3 totals 15 residues. The J segment lost 3 bases and the V segment lost 5 bases, leaving 8 bases of the junction unmatched. The CDR3 nucleotides are TGTGCCAGCAGTCCGGACAGGGGATCTGGCTACGAGCAGTACTTC. It encodes CASSPDRGSGYEQYF.

This clone was observed at least ten times. V and J are TRBV5-6 and TRBJ1-3, with D perhaps matching TRBD1 (5 bases). Trimming removed 4 bases from V and 0 bases from J, with 17 bases in between. Germline V CDR1 and CDR2: SGHDT, YYEEEE. This CDR3 has 17 residues. As DNA, the CDR3 is TGTGCCAGCAGCCGACTCGCGCAAGGGACCTCTGGAAACACCATATATTTT. This codes for CASSRLAQGTSGNTIYF.

This clone has at least ten counts. The chain recombines TRBV27 with TRBJ1-2, with no clear D. Germline assignment: CDR1 MNHEY and CDR2 SMNVEV (reference sequence). Trimming removed 5 bases at V and 0 bases at J, with 13 bases between. The CDR3 has 15 residues. The CDR3 DNA sequence: TGTGCCAGCAGTGCCTCGGGGTTACCTAACTATGGCTACACCTTC. Translation: CASSASGLPNYGYTF.

This clone was picked up many times. J is TRBJ1-1 and V is TRBV18; D perhaps matches TRBD1 (5 bases). Germline V gene lookup returns CDR1 KGHSH and CDR2 LQKENI. The CDR3 spans 17 residues. The ends were cut back, 2 bases at V and 1 base at J, with 17 bases in the middle. CDR3 bases: TGTGCCAGCTCACCAGCAGGGAGGTGGTTAGAGAACACTGAAGCTTTCTTT. It translates to CASSPAGRWLENTEAFF.

V gene TRBV4-2 combines with J gene TRBJ2-1; TRBD1 aligns across 10 bases. V shed 2 bases, J shed 10 bases, and the junction held 11 bases outside the gene matches. The CDR3 has 16 residues. Germline V lookup: CDR1 LGHNA, CDR2 YNFKEQ. CDR3 protein: CASSQLTGTGAGEQFF. The CDR3 coding sequence is TGTGCCAGCAGCCAACTTACCGGGACAGGGGCTGGCGAGCAGTTCTTC.

This clone came up many times. The gene calls are TRBV7-2 and TRBJ1-5; 9 bases are a match to TRBD1. CDR3 length: 16 residues. Germline CDR1 is SGHTA and CDR2 is FQGNSA. Unmatched junction bases numbered 6, after V lost 2 bases and J lost 4 bases. CDR3 residues: CASSLPGTGRNQPQHF. CDR3 nucleotide sequence: TGTGCCAGCAGCTTACCCGGGACAGGGAGAAATCAGCCCCAGCATTTT.

This clone was seen at least ten times. The chain is built from TRBV3-1 and TRBJ1-5; no firm D call. The CDR3 extends over 14 amino acids. The germline V gene has CDR1 LGHDT and CDR2 YNNKEL (reference sequence). V was shortened by 0 bases and J by 2 bases, with 5 bases between the two germline ends. CDR3 DNA sequence: TGTGCCAGCAGCCAAGATGGCGGCAATCAGCCCCAGCATTTT. As protein: CASSQDGGNQPQHF.

This chain connects TRBV5-1 to TRBJ2-3; TRBD1 matches at 7 bases. The V gene end was trimmed by 4 bases and the J gene end by 4 bases; junction bases not matched to a gene: 12. The germline CDR1 and CDR2 sequences are SGHRS and YFSETQ. This CDR3 has 16 amino acids. CDR3 sequence: CASSLSPTGTPDTQYF. CDR3 nucleotide sequence: TGCGCCAGCAGCCTTTCCCCGACAGGGACCCCAGATACGCAGTATTTT.

This clone was observed at least ten times. A much more abundant neighbour one base away suggests this may be a read error. The chain has TRBV10-3 and TRBJ1-2; maybe TRBD1 (5 bases). This CDR3 comprises 14 residues. V dropped 6 bases and J dropped 5 bases, with 16 bases sitting between them. Germline CDR1 ENHRY, CDR2 SYGVKD. The CDR3 nucleotides read TGTGCCATCAGCGAGGGGCCCGCGGGATATGGCTACACCTTC. Its protein product is CAISEGPAGYGYTF.

Ten or more counts support this clone. The chain joins TRBV5-1 to TRBJ1-1; possibly TRBD1 for D (6 bases). The ends were cut back, 1 base at V and 4 bases at J, with 14 bases in the middle. The CDR3 contains 15 residues. CDR1 is SGHRS, CDR2 YFSETQ, per germline. The CDR3 region is CASSLYGGAATEAFF. The CDR3 DNA reads TGCGCCAGCAGCTTGTACGGGGGCGCGGCCACTGAAGCTTTCTTT.

Many counts were recorded for this clone. In the same sample, other DNA sequences code for this CDR3. The genes are TRBV18 and TRBJ2-5; no clear D gene. Trimming removed 3 bases at V and 5 bases at J, with 10 bases between. Germline assignment: CDR1 KGHSH and CDR2 LQKENI. The CDR3 length is 13 residues. In DNA, the CDR3 is TGTGCCAGCTCACCGGGCTTGGGGGAGACCCAGTACTTC. Protein: CASSPGLGETQYF.